This TCR beta chain was recovered during a study of blood T cell repertoires in COVID-19. Background on the study: COVID-19 samples collected from the United States, Italy and Spain covered acute and convalescent phases. PBMCs, B-cell-depleted T cells, or T cells were the source of the cDNA or gDNA that made up the material.

The V end was cut by 2 bases, the J end by 6 bases, with 6 bases between. The germline V gene encodes CDR1 SEHNR and CDR2 FQNEAQ (reference sequence). The CDR3 has 12 residues. Patients of the Seattle cohort, enrolled during active infection, were followed longitudinally. This clone was seen only once. Clones were sequenced by immunoSEQ multiplex PCR, and TCRdb holds only the in-frame ones, with some missing. The sample has tens of thousands of clones; roughly 80% are singletons. The chain couples TRBV7-9 to TRBJ2-3; the D is unclear. This sequence originates from an older man with COVID-19, enrolled during active disease. Source material: peripheral blood. This CDR3 reads CASSLLSDTQYF. CDR3 bases: TGTGCCAGCAGCTTATTATCTGATACGCAGTATTTT.